Below, 15 T cell receptor beta chains from the same sample are listed, as sequenced in a study of vaccination effects on CD4 cells after COVID-19. ViraFEST assay sequencing came after antigen-specific CD4+ T cells were expanded with viral peptide pools. Cultured cells yielded isolated CD4+ T cells after 10 days. This individual tested PCR-positive for SARS-CoV-2 infection between March and December 2020. Libraries were prepared by immunoSEQ multiplex PCR; TCRdb keeps only in-frame clonotypes and omits some of them. The table records roughly 24,000 clones, 76% of them present only once. Antigens of these TCRs are unknown. Sequencing used CD4+ T cells from PBMCs cultured with SARS-CoV-2 spike peptides, obtained before COVID-19 vaccination. These TCRs come from a human donor who had a prior SARS-CoV-2 infection.

The chain employs TRBV7-3 and TRBJ2-1; possible D gene TRBD2, 6 bases. This CDR3 comprises 16 residues. Trimming pared 1 base from V and 8 bases from J, leaving 18 bases between. Germline lookup yields CDR1 SGHTA and CDR2 FQGTGA. The CDR3, as DNA: TGTGCCAGCAGCTTAAACGGAGGGTTGGTCCAAGATGAGCAGTTCTTC. Its translation is CASSLNGGLVQDEQFF.

The gene calls are TRBV10-1 and TRBJ2-7, with 16 bases lining up with TRBD2. V was clipped by 6 bases and J by 7 bases; unmatched bases: 3. The germline V gene encodes CDR1 WNHNN and CDR2 SYGVQD (reference sequence). CDR3 size: 14 residues. In DNA form, the CDR3 reads TGCGCCAGCAGGGGACTAGCGGGAGGGAGAGAGCAGTACTTC. Translated: CASRGLAGGREQYF.

V is TRBV13 and J is TRBJ2-1, with 7 bases lining up with TRBD2. In germline, CDR1 is PRHDT, CDR2 FYEKMQ (reference sequence). Unmatched junction bases numbered 8, after V lost 9 bases and J lost 3 bases. CDR3 length: 14 amino acids. The CDR3 DNA reads TGTGCCAGTCAACCGGGACTACACTACAATGAGCAGTTCTTC. Encoded protein: CASQPGLHYNEQFF.

This clone was seen a handful of times. The chain recombines TRBV12-3 or TRBV12-4 with TRBJ2-7; D is undetermined. The V end lost 5 bases, the J end lost 4 bases, and 6 bases lay between the germline ends. The CDR3 consists of 11 residues. The CDR3, as DNA: TGTGCCAGCAGTGCTGGTTACGAGCAGTACTTC. Encoded protein: CASSAGYEQYF.

This chain uses TRBV5-1 with TRBJ1-3; D not resolved. The V gene lost 0 bases and the J gene lost 2 bases, with 6 bases spanning the gap. Per the germline V gene, CDR1 is SGHRS and CDR2 is YFSETQ. The CDR3 contains 14 residues. The DNA for the CDR3 is TGCGCCAGCAGCTTGGAAGGGCCTGGAAACACCATATATTTT. It is translated as CASSLEGPGNTIYF.

V and J are TRBV6-5 and TRBJ1-1; D is ambiguous. The CDR3 runs to 12 residues. Germline CDR1 and CDR2: MNHEY and SVGAGI. V gave up 4 bases and J gave up 2 bases, with 5 bases separating them. As DNA, the CDR3 is TGTGCCAGCAGTTCCATCAACACTGAAGCTTTCTTT. Amino acid sequence: CASSSINTEAFF.

This clone was seen more than once but under ten times. The rearrangement joins TRBV6-6 to TRBJ2-1; TRBD2 agrees at 7 bases. This CDR3 has 15 amino acids. Trimming at V came to 0 bases and at J to 7 bases, leaving 6 bases not matched to a gene. Germline V gene data show CDR1 as MNHNY and CDR2 as SVGAGI (reference sequence). The CDR3: CASSYSSGGGNEQFF. CDR3 in DNA: TGTGCCAGCAGTTACTCTTCGGGGGGAGGAAATGAGCAGTTCTTC.

This clone was recorded a few times. The V call is TRBV5-4, the J call TRBJ1-2; the D gene is possibly TRBD1 (5 bases). Germline values: CDR1 SGHNT, CDR2 YYREEE (reference sequence). The CDR3 sequence is 14 residues long. The germline V and J ends were trimmed by 3 bases and 5 bases, with 14 bases remaining between them. This CDR3 reads CASSSKGLRYGYTF. The DNA for the CDR3 is TGTGCCAGCAGCTCGAAGGGACTGAGATATGGCTACACCTTC. Full variable domain (rest looked up from reference TRBV5-4 and TRBJ1-2): ETGVTQSPTHLIKTRGQQVTLRCSSQSGHNTVSWYQQALGQGPQFIFQYYREEENGRGNFPPRFSGLQFPNYSSELNVNALELDDSALYLCASSSKGLRYGYTFGSGTRLTVV.

A few counts support this clone. The chain has TRBV20-1 and TRBJ2-7; no clear D. This CDR3 comprises 11 residues. Germline CDR1 is DFQATT and CDR2 is SNEGSKA (reference sequence). V lost 1 base and J 8 bases, leaving 9 bases between the germline ends. The CDR3 is CSARGITQQYF. CDR3 in DNA: TGCAGTGCTAGAGGGATTACTCAGCAGTACTTC.

J is TRBJ2-2 and V is TRBV4-2; 7 bases fit TRBD1. CDR3 length: 16 amino acids. J was trimmed by 3 bases and V by 7 bases; bases with no gene match: 11. Germline-derived CDR1 and CDR2 are LGHNA and YNFKEQ. Here the CDR3 DNA reads TGTGCCAGCACCAGAGGGCCTGACAGGGACACCGGGGAGCTGTTTTTT. Translating gives CASTRGPDRDTGELFF.

The chain recombines TRBV12-3 or TRBV12-4 with TRBJ2-7; the D gene is possibly TRBD2 (5 bases). V was trimmed by 2 bases and J by 9 bases, leaving 11 bases between them. The CDR3 is 12 amino acids. The CDR3 DNA reads TGTGCCAGCAGTTTACGGGCGGCGGGGCAGTACTTC. Translating gives CASSLRAAGQYF.

The V gene is TRBV4-2, the J gene TRBJ1-2; D gene unclear. The germline CDR1 and CDR2 sequences are LGHNA and YNFKEQ. V gave up 0 bases and J gave up 3 bases, with 11 bases separating them. This CDR3 comprises 15 residues. CDR3 sequence: CASSQEGNRDYGYTF. For the CDR3, the DNA is TGTGCCAGCAGCCAAGAAGGTAACAGAGACTATGGCTACACCTTC.

This clone has a single count. The V call is TRBV6-4, the J call TRBJ2-5; 9 nucleotides line up with TRBD2. The CDR3 is 19 residues long. V was pared by 0 bases and J by 1 base, with 12 bases of the junction left unmatched. Germline CDR1 MRHNA, CDR2 SNTAGT. CDR3 sequence: CASSDSPGGSGLAQETQYF. CDR3 in DNA: TGTGCCAGCAGTGACTCCCCCGGAGGGTCGGGACTAGCCCAAGAGACCCAGTACTTC.

This clone appeared a few times. The J gene is TRBJ2-7, the V gene TRBV4-1; the D call may be TRBD1 or TRBD2 (6 bases each). Germline-derived CDR1 and CDR2 are MGHRA and YSYEKL. Trimming took off 1 base at V and 4 bases at J, with 14 bases between the two ends. There are 15 residues in the CDR3. The CDR3 reads CASSQGGGGGYEQYF. The CDR3 DNA sequence: TGCGCCAGCAGCCAAGGTGGAGGGGGAGGATACGAGCAGTACTTC.

This chain joins TRBV5-3 and TRBJ2-1, with D possibly TRBD2 on 7 matching bases. TRBV5-3 is annotated as an ORF whose role is uncertain. This CDR3 has 14 residues. V was shortened by 4 bases and J by 9 bases, with 17 bases between the two germline ends. The DNA for the CDR3 is TGTGCCAGAAGCCCGGGGGGCCCACGGCGTGAGCAGTTCTTC. Encoded protein: CARSPGGPRREQFF.